This T cell receptor beta chain was identified in a study of blood T cells in healthy people across ages (dated by TCRdb to the mid-2010s). About the study as a whole: In model experiments, template switching captured roughly one uniquely barcoded TCR beta cDNA molecule for every two T cells. Age-related changes in TCR beta repertoire diversity were measured in the study by deep sequencing normalized with unique cDNA molecular identifiers. The donors were split into four age groups: young (average around 17 years), middle-aged (more than 35), aged (approximately 60) and long-lived (more than 80). Donors of different ages were randomly distributed across sequencing lanes to avoid experimental bias. For two donors (one aged 18 to 30 and one aged 80 or older), the study analyzed two additional independent replicas of 1 million unique cDNA reads from the same blood draw.

Regarding this clonotype: Its antigen is still unknown. Qualities for individual bases were not recorded, and no much larger clone is one base off.

The CDR3 holds 14 amino acids from the cysteine to the phenylalanine. The CDR3 DNA has 42 bases and is translated from base 1. CDR1 and CDR2 (GTSNPN, SVGIG) derive from the germline V gene (reference sequence). V lost 3 bases and J lost 4 bases; the stretch between them is 13 bases long. Systemically healthy Caucasian individuals from Russia, 35 to 50 in total and aged roughly 6 to 95 years, were included as donors. Each donor gave approximately 10 milliliters of peripheral blood, collected into EDTA-treated Vacutainer tubes. Ficoll-Paque density-gradient centrifugation was used to isolate PBMCs, with at least 7 million per sample. Trizol reagent was used to extract total RNA from the PBMCs, yielding at least 5.5 micrograms per sample. For every donor, flow cytometry on a PBMC aliquot measured the percentage of naive CD45RAhigh/CD27high T cells. Library construction relied on 5' RACE. The sequencer listed for this sample is Illumina HiSeq 2500. A second roughly 7 to 11 cycle PCR used a sample-barcoded 5' primer and a J-beta primer mix. Each TCR beta cDNA molecule received a unique molecular identifier from a template-switch 5' adaptor carrying 12 random nucleotides. Each sample yielded at least 2.5 million CDR3-containing paired-end reads. The Mint cDNA synthesis kit, primed by a TRBC-specific oligonucleotide, was used to synthesize first-strand cDNA from all RNA. All cDNA was treated with uracil-DNA glycosylase and then went through a first 18-cycle PCR with the universal primers M1SS and BC2_uni_R. Concerning the study's data processing: For normalization, 1 million high-quality reads were randomly selected from each sample, with every read carrying a distinct molecular identifier. Reads sharing molecular identifiers were discarded rather than binned into consensus sequences. MiTCR, set to a Q25 quality threshold and the strictest error-elimination algorithm, was used for CDR3 identification, clonotype clustering and error correction. A nonparametric unseen species model using Euler transformation provided a lower-bound estimate of total TCR beta diversity. TCRdb reprocessed the public reads (quality trimming at Q25 with fastp, clone calling with MiXCR) and kept in-frame beta chains. Rows merge per CDR3 protein into single entries with the most common DNA and genes. Clone size and V and J calls follow TCRdb, not the original study. This sample has 1.5 million to 2 million distinct CDR3 sequences in its table, and about 32% of those were observed once. 10% to 12% of the sample goes to the ten largest clones.

Here is what the overall study found, with its caveats: Because the CMV infection status of the donors was unknown, age-related changes in expanded clonotypes may potentially have been confounded. Conclusive comparison of naive and antigen-experienced compartments was prevented by the profiling of bulk unsorted PBMCs. Estimates of total diversity based on one million sequenced T cells were considered lower bounds and underestimates. As age increased, observed TCR beta diversity per million T cells dropped in a roughly linear way, and a significant reduction was already evident by age about 36. The percentage of naive T cells measured by flow cytometry correlated strongly with observed TCR beta diversity. Compared with the aged group, the long-lived group had more naive CD4+ T cells, fewer expanded clones and increased TCR diversity, suggesting age selection.

This receptor was taken from a woman in her 30s in good health. Sequencing was carried out using blood. The rearranged chain carries TRBV30 and TRBJ1-5, with the D gene uncertain. In nucleotides, the sequence is TGTGCCTGGAGGGTAGTTAGTGGAAATCAGCCCCAGCATTTT. This sequence encodes CAWRVVSGNQPQHF.